These T cell receptor beta chains were read from a single sample in a study of identical twins. Via MiXCR, TCRdb re-called the 5' RACE reads, giving one row per CDR3 protein. The data show under 1 million distinct CDR3 sequences, roughly 12% seen once. These data were also reused for a study on yellow fever vaccine responses in identical twins.

The specimen was PBMCs. The receptors here all came from a woman between 18 and 30 years old in good health. The CDR3 runs from the conserved cysteine through the conserved F or W. The D gene is left open where the match is weak. Only part of the rows carry a size: once, few, many, or a class if the clone is expanded.

j_call: TRBJ2-7; v_call: TRBV2; d_call: TRBD1; clone_size: .; cdr3_aa: CASRGTVTYEQYF; cdr3_nt: TGTGCCAGCAGGGGGACAGTCACCTACGAGCAGTACTTC
j_call: TRBJ2-6; v_call: TRBV19; d_call: TRBD1; clone_size: .; cdr3_aa: CASTRGNWANVLTF; cdr3_nt: TGTGCCAGTACCAGGGGGAACTGGGCCAACGTCCTGACTTTC
j_call: TRBJ2-1; v_call: TRBV4-2; d_call: .; clone_size: .; cdr3_aa: CASSHAGRGGGENNEQFF; cdr3_nt: TGTGCCAGCAGCCATGCCGGTAGGGGGGGAGGGGAGAACAATGAGCAGTTCTTC
j_call: TRBJ1-5; v_call: TRBV10-3; d_call: .; clone_size: .; cdr3_aa: CAISGGGGNQPQHF; cdr3_nt: TGTGCCATCAGTGGCGGTGGAGGCAATCAGCCCCAGCATTTT
j_call: TRBJ2-1; v_call: TRBV12-3/TRBV12-4; d_call: .; clone_size: few; cdr3_aa: CASSLGGIYNEQFF; cdr3_nt: TGTGCCAGCAGTTTAGGCGGAATCTACAATGAGCAGTTCTTC
j_call: TRBJ2-3; v_call: TRBV10-1; d_call: TRBD1; clone_size: .; cdr3_aa: CASSDPGTGTDTQYF; cdr3_nt: TGCGCCAGCAGTGACCCCGGGACAGGGACAGATACGCAGTATTTT
j_call: TRBJ2-2; v_call: TRBV7-9; d_call: .; clone_size: few; cdr3_aa: CASSQSVLFF; cdr3_nt: TGTGCCAGCAGTCAGAGCGTGCTGTTTTTT
j_call: TRBJ2-1; v_call: TRBV13; d_call: TRBD2; clone_size: .; cdr3_aa: CASSHSEGIGSLAGLREQFF; cdr3_nt: TGTGCCAGCAGCCACTCGGAGGGTATTGGGTCCCTAGCGGGACTCCGTGAGCAGTTCTTC
j_call: TRBJ2-3; v_call: TRBV11-2; d_call: .; clone_size: .; cdr3_aa: CASSLPGAQYF; cdr3_nt: TGTGCCAGCAGCTTACCAGGGGCGCAGTATTTT
j_call: TRBJ2-3; v_call: TRBV6-2/TRBV6-3; d_call: .; clone_size: .; cdr3_aa: CASSYSEGEIRDTQYF; cdr3_nt: TGTGCCAGCAGTTACTCGGAGGGAGAAATAAGAGATACGCAGTATTTT
j_call: TRBJ2-1; v_call: TRBV20-1; d_call: TRBD1; clone_size: few; cdr3_aa: CSARDRDRAYNEQFF; cdr3_nt: TGCAGTGCTAGAGACCGGGACAGGGCCTACAATGAGCAGTTCTTC
j_call: TRBJ1-6; v_call: TRBV7-9; d_call: TRBD1; clone_size: few; cdr3_aa: CASSAQGGRGDNSPLHF; cdr3_nt: TGTGCCAGCAGCGCACAGGGGGGCCGGGGGGATAATTCACCCCTCCACTTT
j_call: TRBJ2-7; v_call: TRBV2; d_call: TRBD2; clone_size: .; cdr3_aa: CASSEEKGLAGASYEQYF; cdr3_nt: TGTGCCAGCAGTGAAGAGAAGGGACTAGCGGGAGCATCCTACGAGCAGTACTTC
j_call: TRBJ1-1; v_call: TRBV10-3; d_call: TRBD1; clone_size: many; cdr3_aa: CAISQSGGANEAFF; cdr3_nt: TGTGCCATCAGCCAATCAGGGGGAGCCAATGAAGCTTTCTTT
j_call: TRBJ2-7; v_call: TRBV5-1; d_call: TRBD2; clone_size: few; cdr3_aa: CASSLVTSGNDEQYF; cdr3_nt: TGCGCCAGCAGCTTGGTTACTAGCGGGAACGACGAGCAGTACTTC
j_call: TRBJ2-5; v_call: TRBV7-8; d_call: TRBD1; clone_size: .; cdr3_aa: CASSFDRVARETQYF; cdr3_nt: TGTGCCAGCAGCTTCGACAGGGTAGCTCGGGAGACCCAGTACTTC
j_call: TRBJ2-1; v_call: TRBV7-9; d_call: TRBD1; clone_size: .; cdr3_aa: CASSFVGTGVNEQFF; cdr3_nt: TGTGCCAGCAGCTTCGTTGGGACAGGGGTGAATGAGCAGTTCTTC
j_call: TRBJ1-5; v_call: TRBV7-9; d_call: .; clone_size: .; cdr3_aa: CASSLSTVSQPQHF; cdr3_nt: TGTGCCAGCAGCTTAAGCACCGTCAGTCAGCCCCAGCATTTT
j_call: TRBJ1-1; v_call: TRBV6-5; d_call: .; clone_size: few; cdr3_aa: CASSQGSEAFF; cdr3_nt: TGTGCCAGCAGCCAAGGGTCTGAAGCTTTCTTT
j_call: TRBJ1-5; v_call: TRBV12-3/TRBV12-4; d_call: .; clone_size: .; cdr3_aa: CASSLSWFNQPQHF; cdr3_nt: TGTGCCAGCAGTTTAAGTTGGTTCAATCAGCCCCAGCATTTT
j_call: TRBJ2-5; v_call: TRBV5-1; d_call: .; clone_size: .; cdr3_aa: CASSGGPNREETQYF; cdr3_nt: TGCGCCAGCAGCGGCGGTCCGAACCGGGAGGAGACCCAGTACTTC
j_call: TRBJ2-3; v_call: TRBV27; d_call: TRBD2; clone_size: few; cdr3_aa: CASSLSGGWGDTQYF; cdr3_nt: TGTGCCAGCAGTTTATCGGGAGGGTGGGGAGATACGCAGTATTTT
j_call: TRBJ2-5; v_call: TRBV28; d_call: TRBD2; clone_size: few; cdr3_aa: CAGQLAGQETQYF; cdr3_nt: TGTGCCGGGCAATTAGCGGGGCAAGAGACCCAGTACTTC
j_call: TRBJ1-1; v_call: TRBV6-1; d_call: .; clone_size: many; cdr3_aa: CASSKQTGLLGGTEAFF; cdr3_nt: TGTGCCAGCAGTAAACAGACAGGTCTTTTGGGGGGGACTGAAGCTTTCTTT
j_call: TRBJ1-1; v_call: TRBV5-5; d_call: TRBD1; clone_size: few; cdr3_aa: CASSLGQGVGNTEAFF; cdr3_nt: TGTGCCAGCAGCCTGGGACAGGGGGTTGGAAACACTGAAGCTTTCTTT
j_call: TRBJ2-7; v_call: TRBV6-1; d_call: .; clone_size: .; cdr3_aa: CASSPSSRPLHEQYF; cdr3_nt: TGTGCCAGCAGTCCGTCCTCCCGACCGCTCCACGAGCAGTACTTC
j_call: TRBJ2-4; v_call: TRBV10-3; d_call: TRBD2; clone_size: .; cdr3_aa: CAIRGLADNIQYF; cdr3_nt: TGTGCCATACGGGGACTAGCGGACAACATTCAGTACTTC
j_call: TRBJ2-7; v_call: TRBV28; d_call: .; clone_size: few; cdr3_aa: CASSPLYIRSSYEQYF; cdr3_nt: TGTGCCAGCAGTCCCCTCTACATTAGGAGCTCCTACGAGCAGTACTTC